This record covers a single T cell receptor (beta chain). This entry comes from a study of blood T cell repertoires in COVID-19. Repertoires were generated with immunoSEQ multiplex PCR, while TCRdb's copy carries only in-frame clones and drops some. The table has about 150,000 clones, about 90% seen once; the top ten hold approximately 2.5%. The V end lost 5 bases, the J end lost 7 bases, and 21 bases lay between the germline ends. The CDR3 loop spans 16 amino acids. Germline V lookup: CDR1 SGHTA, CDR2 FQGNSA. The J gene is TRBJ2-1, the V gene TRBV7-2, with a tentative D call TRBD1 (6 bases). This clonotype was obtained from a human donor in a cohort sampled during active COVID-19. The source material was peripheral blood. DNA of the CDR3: TGTGCCAGCAGCCCCCGGGACACTTGGGGGAAGAATGAGCAGTTCTTC. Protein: CASSPRDTWGKNEQFF.